This is a list of T cell receptor beta chains from one sample in a study of T cells in Graves' hyperthyroidism and ophthalmopathy. TCRdb called the multiplex PCR reads again in MiXCR, with one record for every CDR3 protein. The sample shows hundreds of thousands of distinct CDR3 sequences, 45% of them seen only once. Material for sequencing was peripheral blood or thyroid tissue (not recorded which). The receptors here all came from an adult man with Graves' disease, either hyperthyroidism or ophthalmopathy (not recorded which). Each CDR3 is given with its conserved first and last residue. A D gene is named only where the DNA matches it firmly. The size of a clone is reported for some rows only, either as once, few or many, or as a class for expanded clones.

v_gene	abundance	d_gene	j_gene	CDR3aa	CDR3nt
TRBV6-5	.	.	TRBJ2-7	CASRSRDLTYEQYF	TGTGCCAGCAGATCCCGGGACTTAACCTACGAGCAGTACTTC
TRBV15	many	.	TRBJ1-4	CATSRGWEKLFF	TGTGCCACCAGCAGAGGATGGGAAAAACTGTTTTTT
TRBV7-6	.	.	TRBJ2-7	CASSSDRRAYEQYF	TGTGCCAGCAGCTCAGACAGGAGGGCCTACGAGCAGTACTTC
TRBV10-3	.	.	TRBJ1-6	CAISESGLNSPLHF	TGTGCCATCAGTGAGTCAGGGCTCAATTCACCCCTCCACTTT
TRBV7-9	.	.	TRBJ1-6	CASSLALGDSPLHF	TGTGCCAGCAGTTTAGCGTTAGGGGATTCACCCCTCCACTTT
TRBV20-1	.	.	TRBJ1-5	CSARSDHSNQPQHF	TGCAGTGCTAGATCGGATCATAGCAATCAGCCCCAGCATTTT
TRBV2	many	.	TRBJ1-1	CASSMRTMNTEAFF	TGTGCCAGCAGCATGAGGACCATGAACACTGAAGCTTTCTTT
TRBV24-1	many	TRBD1	TRBJ2-5	CATSGTGEGETQYF	TGTGCCACCAGTGGGACAGGGGAGGGGGAGACCCAGTACTTC
TRBV2	.	TRBD2	TRBJ2-5	CASMGGRETQYF	TGTGCCAGCATGGGAGGGCGGGAGACCCAGTACTTC
TRBV12-3/TRBV12-4	few	.	TRBJ1-6	CASSFIYGTENSPLHF	TGTGCCAGCAGTTTCATCTACGGGACGGAGAATTCACCCCTCCACTTT